This T cell receptor beta chain was captured by sequencing in a study of T cells expressing NK-cell markers. As regards this clonotype: The antigen is unknown.

The study's findings and limits: Whether expanded NKG2C+ T cell clones were HCMV-specific remained unclear.

The authors generated TCR beta cDNA through 5'RACE template switching with UMIs. TCRdb reprocessed the 5' RACE reads and reports one entry per CDR3 protein, with no DNA. Its table records about 180,000 distinct CDR3 sequences. There are 17 residues in the CDR3. In germline, CDR1 is PRHDT, CDR2 FYEKMQ (reference sequence). The source material was blood T cells: a sorted CD56 or NKG2C T cell subset, CD4+ or CD8+ T cells, or bulk PBMC T cells (not recorded which). The receptor was derived from a man aged 18-70 years in good health. J is TRBJ1-4 and V is TRBV13; there is no DNA to check the TCRdb D call of TRBD1. CDR3 region: CASSLGAGLATNEKLFF.